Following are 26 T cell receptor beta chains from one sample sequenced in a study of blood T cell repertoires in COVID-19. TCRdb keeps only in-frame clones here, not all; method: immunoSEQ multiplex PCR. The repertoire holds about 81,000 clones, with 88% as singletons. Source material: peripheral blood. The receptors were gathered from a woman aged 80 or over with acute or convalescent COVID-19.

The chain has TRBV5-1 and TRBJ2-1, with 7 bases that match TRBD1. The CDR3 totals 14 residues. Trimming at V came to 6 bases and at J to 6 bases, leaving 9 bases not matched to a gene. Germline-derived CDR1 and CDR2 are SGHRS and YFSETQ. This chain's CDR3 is CASTPTPGGNEQFF. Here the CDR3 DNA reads TGCGCCAGCACCCCTACCCCAGGGGGCAATGAGCAGTTCTTC.

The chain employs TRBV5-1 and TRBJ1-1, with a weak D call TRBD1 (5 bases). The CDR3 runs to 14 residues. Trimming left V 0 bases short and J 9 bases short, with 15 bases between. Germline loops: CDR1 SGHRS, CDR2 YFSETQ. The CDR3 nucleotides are TGCGCCAGCAGCTTGGCCCTCGGGGGAGTGAAAGCTTTCTTT. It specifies CASSLALGGVKAFF.

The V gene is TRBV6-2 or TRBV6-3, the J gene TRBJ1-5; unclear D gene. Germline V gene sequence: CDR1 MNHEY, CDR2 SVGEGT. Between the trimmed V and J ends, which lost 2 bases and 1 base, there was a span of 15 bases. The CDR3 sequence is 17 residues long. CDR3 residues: CASSYASGVTSNQPQHF. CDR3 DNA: TGTGCCAGCAGTTACGCCTCCGGGGTGACGAGCAATCAGCCCCAGCATTTT.

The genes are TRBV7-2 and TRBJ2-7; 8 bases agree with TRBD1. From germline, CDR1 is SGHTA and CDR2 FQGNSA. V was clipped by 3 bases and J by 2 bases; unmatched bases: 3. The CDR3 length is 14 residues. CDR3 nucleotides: TGTGCCAGCAGCTTCGACAGGGGCACCTACGAGCAGTACTTC. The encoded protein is CASSFDRGTYEQYF.

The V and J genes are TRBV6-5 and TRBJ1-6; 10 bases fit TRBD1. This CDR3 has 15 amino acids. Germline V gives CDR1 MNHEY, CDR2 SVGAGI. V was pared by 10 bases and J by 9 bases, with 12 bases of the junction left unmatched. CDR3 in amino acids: CATKRPGQGFSPLHF. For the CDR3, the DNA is TGTGCCACCAAACGCCCGGGACAGGGGTTTTCACCCCTCCACTTT.

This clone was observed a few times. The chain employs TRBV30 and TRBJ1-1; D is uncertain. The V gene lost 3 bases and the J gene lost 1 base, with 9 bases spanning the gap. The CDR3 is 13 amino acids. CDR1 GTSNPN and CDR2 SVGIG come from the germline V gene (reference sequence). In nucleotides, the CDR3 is TGTGCCTGGAGGGCACGCCGGAACACTGAAGCTTTCTTT. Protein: CAWRARRNTEAFF.

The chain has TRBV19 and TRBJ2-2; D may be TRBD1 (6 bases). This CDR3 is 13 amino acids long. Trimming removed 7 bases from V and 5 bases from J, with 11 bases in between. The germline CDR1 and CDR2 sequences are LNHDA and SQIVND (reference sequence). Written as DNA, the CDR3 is TGTGCCAGTAAAATCCAGGGGACCGGGGAGCTGTTTTTT. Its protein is CASKIQGTGELFF. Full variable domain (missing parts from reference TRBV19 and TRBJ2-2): DGGITQSPKYLFRKEGQNVTLSCEQNLNHDAMYWYRQDPGQGLRLIYYSQIVNDFQKGDIAEGYSVSREKKESFPLTVTSAQKNPTAFYLCASKIQGTGELFFGEGSRLTVL.

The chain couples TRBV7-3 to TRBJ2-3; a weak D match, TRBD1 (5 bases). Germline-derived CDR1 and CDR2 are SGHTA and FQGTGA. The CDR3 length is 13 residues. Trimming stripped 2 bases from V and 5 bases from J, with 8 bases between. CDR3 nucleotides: TGTGCCAGCAGCTTAGACAGAGGAGATACGCAGTATTTT. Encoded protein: CASSLDRGDTQYF.

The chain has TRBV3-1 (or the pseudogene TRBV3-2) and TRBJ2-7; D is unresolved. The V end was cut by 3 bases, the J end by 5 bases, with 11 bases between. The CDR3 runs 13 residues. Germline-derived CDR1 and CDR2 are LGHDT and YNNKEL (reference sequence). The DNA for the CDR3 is TGTGCCAGCAGCCACACCCCCGCGCACGAGCAGTACTTC. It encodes CASSHTPAHEQYF.

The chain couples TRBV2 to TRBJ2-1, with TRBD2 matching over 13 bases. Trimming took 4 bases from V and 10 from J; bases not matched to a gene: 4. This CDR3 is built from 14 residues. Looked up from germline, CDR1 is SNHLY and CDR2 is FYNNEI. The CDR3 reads CASSGLAGGNEQFF. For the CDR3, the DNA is TGTGCCAGCAGTGGACTAGCGGGAGGCAACGAGCAGTTCTTC.

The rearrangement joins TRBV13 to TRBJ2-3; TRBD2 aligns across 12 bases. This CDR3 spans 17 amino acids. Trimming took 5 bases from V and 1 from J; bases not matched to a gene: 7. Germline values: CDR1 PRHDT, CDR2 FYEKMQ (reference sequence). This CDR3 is CASSERLAGAGTDTQYF. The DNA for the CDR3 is TGTGCCAGCAGCGAAAGACTAGCGGGAGCGGGCACAGATACGCAGTATTTT.

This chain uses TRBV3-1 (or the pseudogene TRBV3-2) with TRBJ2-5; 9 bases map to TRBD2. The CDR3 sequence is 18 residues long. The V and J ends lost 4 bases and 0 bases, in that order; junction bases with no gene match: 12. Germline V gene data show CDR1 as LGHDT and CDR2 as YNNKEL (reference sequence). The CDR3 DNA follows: TGTGCCAGCAGCCCTCGTACTAGCGGGCTAAGACACCAAGAGACCCAGTACTTC. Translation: CASSPRTSGLRHQETQYF.

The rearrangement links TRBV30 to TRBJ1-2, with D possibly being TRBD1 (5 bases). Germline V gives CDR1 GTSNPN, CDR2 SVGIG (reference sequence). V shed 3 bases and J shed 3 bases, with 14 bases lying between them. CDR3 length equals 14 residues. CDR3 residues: CAWSGDSEYYGYTF. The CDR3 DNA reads TGTGCCTGGAGCGGAGACAGCGAGTACTATGGCTACACCTTC.

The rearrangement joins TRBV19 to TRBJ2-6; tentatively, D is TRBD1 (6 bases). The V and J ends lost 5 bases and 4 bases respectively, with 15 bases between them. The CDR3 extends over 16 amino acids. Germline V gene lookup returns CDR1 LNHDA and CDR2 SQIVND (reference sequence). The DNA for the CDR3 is TGTGCCAGTAGTTCAGAGGGGGTTGCCGGGGCCAACGTCCTGACTTTC. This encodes CASSSEGVAGANVLTF.

CDR3 nucleotide sequence: TGTGCCAGCAGTGAAGCCCCTCGGACGGGATATGGCTACACCTTC. This codes for CASSEAPRTGYGYTF. The chain couples TRBV6-1 to TRBJ1-2, with D hard to call. This CDR3 has 15 residues. The V gene lost 0 bases and the J gene lost 5 bases, with 13 bases spanning the gap. Germline V gene lookup returns CDR1 MNHNS and CDR2 SASEGT.

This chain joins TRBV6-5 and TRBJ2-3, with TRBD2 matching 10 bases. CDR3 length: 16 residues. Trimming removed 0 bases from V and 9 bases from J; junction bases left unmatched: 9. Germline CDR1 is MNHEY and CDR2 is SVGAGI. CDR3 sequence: CASSYSQSGGVQTQYF. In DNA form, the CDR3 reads TGTGCCAGCAGTTACTCCCAAAGCGGGGGGGTGCAGACGCAGTATTTT.

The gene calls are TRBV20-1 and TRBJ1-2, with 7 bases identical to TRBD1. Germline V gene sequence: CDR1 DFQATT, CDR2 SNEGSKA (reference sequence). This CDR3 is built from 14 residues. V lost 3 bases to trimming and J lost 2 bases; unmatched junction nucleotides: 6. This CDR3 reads CSASPGQSNYGYTF. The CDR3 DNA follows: TGCAGTGCTAGTCCGGGACAGTCAAACTATGGCTACACCTTC.

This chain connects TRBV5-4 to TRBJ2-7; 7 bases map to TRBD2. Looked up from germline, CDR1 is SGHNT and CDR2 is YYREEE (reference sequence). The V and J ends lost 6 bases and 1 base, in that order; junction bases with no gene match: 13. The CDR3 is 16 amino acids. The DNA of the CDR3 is TGTGCCAGCATGGGGAATGGCGGGAGTGGGTCCTACGAGCAGTACTTC. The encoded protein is CASMGNGGSGSYEQYF.

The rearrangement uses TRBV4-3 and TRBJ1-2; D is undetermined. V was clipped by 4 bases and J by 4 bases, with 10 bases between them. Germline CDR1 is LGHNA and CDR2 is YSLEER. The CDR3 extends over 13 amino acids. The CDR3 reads CASSRQEGYGYTF. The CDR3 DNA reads TGCGCCAGCAGCCGCCAGGAGGGCTATGGCTACACCTTC.

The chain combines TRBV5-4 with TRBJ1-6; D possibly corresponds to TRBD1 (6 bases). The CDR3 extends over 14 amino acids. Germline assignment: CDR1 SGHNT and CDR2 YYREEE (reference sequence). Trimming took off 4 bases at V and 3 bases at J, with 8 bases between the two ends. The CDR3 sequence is CASSRQVYNSPLHF. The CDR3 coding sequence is TGTGCCAGCAGCCGACAGGTCTATAATTCACCCCTCCACTTT.

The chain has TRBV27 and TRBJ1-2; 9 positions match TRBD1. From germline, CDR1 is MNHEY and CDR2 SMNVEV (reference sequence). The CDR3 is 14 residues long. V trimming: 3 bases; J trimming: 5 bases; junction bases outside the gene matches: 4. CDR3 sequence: CASSFTGTGYGYTF. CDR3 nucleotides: TGTGCCAGCAGTTTTACCGGGACAGGGTATGGCTACACCTTC.

The CDR3 sequence: CAISGTTSGIYNEQFF. The CDR3 coding sequence is TGTGCCATCAGTGGAACTACTAGCGGGATCTACAATGAGCAGTTCTTC. The rearrangement uses TRBV10-3 and TRBJ2-1, with TRBD2 matching over 10 bases. The V gene end was trimmed by 4 bases and the J gene end by 3 bases; junction bases not matched to a gene: 6. Germline values: CDR1 ENHRY, CDR2 SYGVKD. This CDR3 comprises 16 residues.

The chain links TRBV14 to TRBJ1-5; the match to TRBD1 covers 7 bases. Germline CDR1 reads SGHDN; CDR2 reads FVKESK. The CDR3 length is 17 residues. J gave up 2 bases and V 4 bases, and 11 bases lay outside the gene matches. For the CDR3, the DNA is TGTGCCAGCAGCCCCGTGGGACAGCGAAGACGCAATCAGCCCCAGCATTTT. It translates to CASSPVGQRRRNQPQHF.

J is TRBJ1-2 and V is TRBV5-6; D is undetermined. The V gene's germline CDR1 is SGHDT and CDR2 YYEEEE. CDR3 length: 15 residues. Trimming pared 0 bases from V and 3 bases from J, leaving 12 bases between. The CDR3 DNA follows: TGTGCCAGCAGCTTGGTTGGGGAGGTCTACTATGGCTACACCTTC. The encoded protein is CASSLVGEVYYGYTF.

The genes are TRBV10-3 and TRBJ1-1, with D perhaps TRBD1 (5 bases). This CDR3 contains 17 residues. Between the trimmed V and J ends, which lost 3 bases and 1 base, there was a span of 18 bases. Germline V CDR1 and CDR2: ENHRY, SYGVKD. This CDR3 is CAISERGSSIKNTEAFF. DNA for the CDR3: TGTGCCATCAGTGAAAGGGGTAGCAGTATAAAGAACACTGAAGCTTTCTTT.

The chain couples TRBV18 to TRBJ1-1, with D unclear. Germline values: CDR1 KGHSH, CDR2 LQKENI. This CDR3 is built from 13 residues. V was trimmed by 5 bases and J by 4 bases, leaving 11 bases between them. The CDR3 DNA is TGTGCCAGCTCATCTCATCAGGCCACTGAAGCTTTCTTT. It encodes CASSSHQATEAFF.